This TCR beta chain came from a study of naive and memory T cell subsets. Notes on the study in general: Gini index rose across naive, CM, EM and EMRA in CD4 and CD8.

The CDR3 is made up of 14 amino acids. The germline CDR1 and CDR2 sequences are DFQATT and SNEGSKA (reference sequence). V was pared by 6 bases and J by 6 bases, with 20 bases between. The beta constant-region primer was an equimolar mix of two oligonucleotides covering TRBC1 and TRBC2. Ligated cDNA was amplified by four rounds of PCR with nested alpha and beta constant-region primers and SP2. TCRdb itself ran the UMI-ligation and nested PCR reads through MiXCR, one entry per CDR3 protein. This sample carries over 100,000 distinct CDR3 sequences, 36% of them seen once, and the ten largest clones take 0.8% to 1%. CD8 T cells were positively selected from what remained after CD4 positive selection. This clonotype turned up a few times. The antigen remains unidentified.

The receptor comes from a human donor in good health. The V call is TRBV20-1, the J call TRBJ1-2; D gene unclear. The sample was central memory CD4+ T cells from blood. CDR3 DNA sequence: TGCAGTGCAACCTCACAACTAAAGTCGGATGGCTACACCTTC. Translating gives CSATSQLKSDGYTF.